This T cell receptor beta chain originates from a study of siplizumab effects on memory and regulatory T cells. Assay used: immunoSEQ multiplex PCR; TCRdb lists only in-frame clones, some missing. Here the sample spans tens of thousands of clones, around 90% being singletons. The CDR3 totals 16 residues. J lost 4 bases, V lost 4 bases, and 10 bases had no gene match. From germline, CDR1 is SGHRS and CDR2 YFSETQ. Worth noting for this clone: Its antigen is still unknown.

The study's findings and limits: Major contributors to the alloresponse seemed to be naive T cells, which also appeared more diverse than memory cells.

The sample was naive CD4+ T cells sorted from blood. The chain recombines TRBV5-1 with TRBJ2-3; TRBD2 agrees at 9 bases. The TCR originated in a human donor in good health. CDR3 in amino acids: CASSLLAGGLSDTQYF. The CDR3 nucleotides are TGCGCCAGCAGCCTTCTGGCGGGGGGGCTGTCAGATACGCAGTATTTT.